The present T cell receptor (beta chain) was sequenced within a study of blood T cell repertoires in COVID-19. The V gene's germline CDR1 is GTSNPN and CDR2 SVGIG (reference sequence). The V and J ends lost 0 bases and 6 bases, in that order; junction bases with no gene match: 4. The CDR3 sequence is 15 residues long. Sequencing was performed with immunoSEQ multiplex PCR; in TCRdb, only in-frame clones are kept and a portion is missing. The table records approximately 500,000 clones, around nine tenths of them present only once. This chain links TRBV30 with TRBJ2-1, with 11 bases matching TRBD1. The sequenced sample was peripheral blood. This receptor was identified in a woman in her 50s with COVID-19, enrolled during active disease. CDR3 loop: CAWSVGTGGANEQFF. CDR3 nucleotide sequence: TGTGCCTGGAGTGTTGGGACAGGGGGAGCCAATGAGCAGTTCTTC.